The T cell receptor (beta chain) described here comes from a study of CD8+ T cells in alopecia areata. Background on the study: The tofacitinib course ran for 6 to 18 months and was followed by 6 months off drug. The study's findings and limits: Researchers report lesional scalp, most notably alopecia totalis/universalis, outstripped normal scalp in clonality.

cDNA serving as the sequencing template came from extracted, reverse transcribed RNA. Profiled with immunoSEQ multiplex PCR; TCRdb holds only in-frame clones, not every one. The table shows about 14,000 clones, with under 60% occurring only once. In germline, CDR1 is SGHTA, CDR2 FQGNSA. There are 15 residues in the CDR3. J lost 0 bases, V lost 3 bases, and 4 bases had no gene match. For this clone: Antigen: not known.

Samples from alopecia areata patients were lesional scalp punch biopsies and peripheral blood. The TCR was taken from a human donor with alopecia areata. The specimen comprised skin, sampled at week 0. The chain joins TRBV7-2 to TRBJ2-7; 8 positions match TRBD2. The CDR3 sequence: CASSFSGALSYEQYF. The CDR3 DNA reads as TGTGCCAGCAGCTTTAGCGGGGCCCTCTCCTACGAGCAGTACTTC. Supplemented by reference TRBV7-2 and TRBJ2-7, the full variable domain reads GAGVSQSPSNKVTEKGKDVELRCDPISGHTALYWYRQSLGQGLEFLIYFQGNSAPDKSGLPSDRFSAERTGGSVSTLTIQRTQQEDSAVYLCASSFSGALSYEQYFGPGTRLTVT.